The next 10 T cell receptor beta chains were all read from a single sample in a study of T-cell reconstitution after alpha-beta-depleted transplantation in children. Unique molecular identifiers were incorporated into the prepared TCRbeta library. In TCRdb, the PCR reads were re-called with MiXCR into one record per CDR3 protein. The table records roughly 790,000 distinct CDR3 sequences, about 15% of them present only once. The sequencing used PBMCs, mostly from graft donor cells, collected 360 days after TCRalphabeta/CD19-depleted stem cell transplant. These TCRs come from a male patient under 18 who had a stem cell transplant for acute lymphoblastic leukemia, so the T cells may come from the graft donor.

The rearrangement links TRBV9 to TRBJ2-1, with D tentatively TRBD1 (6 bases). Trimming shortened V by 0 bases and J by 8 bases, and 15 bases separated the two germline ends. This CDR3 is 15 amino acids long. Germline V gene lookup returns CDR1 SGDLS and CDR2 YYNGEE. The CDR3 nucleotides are TGTGCCAGCAGCGTAGGGGGGCTAGAATTGGATGAGCAGTTCTTC. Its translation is CASSVGGLELDEQFF. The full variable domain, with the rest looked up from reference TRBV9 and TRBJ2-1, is DSGVTQTPKHLITATGQRVTLRCSPRSGDLSVYWYQQSLDQGLQFLIQYYNGEERAKGNILERFSAQQFPDLHSELNLSSLELGDSALYFCASSVGGLELDEQFFGPGTRLTVL.

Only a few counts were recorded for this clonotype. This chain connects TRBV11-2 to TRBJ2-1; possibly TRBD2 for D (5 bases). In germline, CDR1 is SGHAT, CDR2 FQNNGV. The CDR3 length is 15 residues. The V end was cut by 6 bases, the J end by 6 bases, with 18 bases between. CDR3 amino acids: CASRPLARRSNEQFF. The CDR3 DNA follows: TGTGCCAGCAGACCTCTCGCGAGGAGGTCCAATGAGCAGTTCTTC.

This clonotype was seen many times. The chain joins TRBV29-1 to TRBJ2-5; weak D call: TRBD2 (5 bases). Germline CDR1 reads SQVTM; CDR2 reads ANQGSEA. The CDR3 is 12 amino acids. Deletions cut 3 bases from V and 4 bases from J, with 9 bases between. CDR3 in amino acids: CSVERVGETQYF. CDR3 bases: TGCAGCGTTGAGAGGGTGGGAGAGACCCAGTACTTC.

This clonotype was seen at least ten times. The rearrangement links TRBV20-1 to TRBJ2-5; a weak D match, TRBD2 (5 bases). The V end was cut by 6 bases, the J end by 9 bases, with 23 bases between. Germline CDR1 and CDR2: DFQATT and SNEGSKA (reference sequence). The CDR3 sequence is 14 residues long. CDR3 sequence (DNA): TGCAGTGCGACCCATGGACTCGGGATTTCGGCCCAGTACTTC. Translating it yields CSATHGLGISAQYF.

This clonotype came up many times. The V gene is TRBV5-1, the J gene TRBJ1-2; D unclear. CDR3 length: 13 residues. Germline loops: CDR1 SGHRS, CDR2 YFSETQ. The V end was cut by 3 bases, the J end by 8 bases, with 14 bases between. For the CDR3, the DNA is TGCGCCAGCAGCTCTCTCTTTAGAGGGGGCTACACCTTC. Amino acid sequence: CASSSLFRGGYTF.

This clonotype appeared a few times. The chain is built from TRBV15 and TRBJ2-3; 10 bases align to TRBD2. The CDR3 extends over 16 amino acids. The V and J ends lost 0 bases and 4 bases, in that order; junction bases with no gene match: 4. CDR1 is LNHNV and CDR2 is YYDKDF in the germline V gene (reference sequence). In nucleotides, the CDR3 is TGTGCCACCAGCAGAGACCTAGCGGGAGCCCCAGATACGCAGTATTTT. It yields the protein CATSRDLAGAPDTQYF.

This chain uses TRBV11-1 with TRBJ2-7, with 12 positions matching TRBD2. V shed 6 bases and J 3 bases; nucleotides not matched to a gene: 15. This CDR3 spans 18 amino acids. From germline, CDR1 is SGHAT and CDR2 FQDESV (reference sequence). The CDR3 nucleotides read TGTGCCAGCAGTCCGACTAGCGGGAGTCCCCGTCTCTACTACGAGCAGTACTTC. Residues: CASSPTSGSPRLYYEQYF.

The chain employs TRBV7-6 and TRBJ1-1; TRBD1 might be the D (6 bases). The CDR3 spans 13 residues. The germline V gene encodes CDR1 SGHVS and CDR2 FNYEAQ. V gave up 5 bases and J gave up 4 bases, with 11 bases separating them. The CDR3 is CASSAGALTEAFF. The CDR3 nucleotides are TGTGCCAGCAGCGCAGGGGCCCTCACTGAAGCTTTCTTT. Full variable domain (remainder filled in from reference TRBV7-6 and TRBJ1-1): GAGVSQSPRYKVTKRGQDVALRCDPISGHVSLYWYRQALGQGPEFLTYFNYEAQQDKSGLPNDRFSAERPEGSISTLTIQRTEQRDSAMYRCASSAGALTEAFFGQGTRLTVV.

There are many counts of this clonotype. The CDR3 sequence is CASSPGTGIPDQPQHF. DNA for the CDR3: TGCGCCAGCAGCCCCGGGACCGGGATCCCTGATCAGCCCCAGCATTTT. J is TRBJ1-5 and V is TRBV4-1; a weak D match, TRBD1 (5 bases). This CDR3 region has 16 residues. Deletions cut 4 bases from V and 5 bases from J, with 18 bases between. From germline, CDR1 is MGHRA and CDR2 YSYEKL.

This CDR3 is CASSFSPRSYEQYF. CDR3 DNA: TGTGCCAGCAGCTTCTCCCCCAGATCCTACGAGCAGTACTTC. This chain uses TRBV7-9 with TRBJ2-7; the D is unclear. CDR1 is SEHNR, CDR2 FQNEAQ, per germline (reference sequence). The CDR3 has 14 amino acids. Trimming cost V 3 bases and J 1 base, with 10 bases left between them. The full variable domain, with the rest looked up from reference TRBV7-9 and TRBJ2-7, is DTGVSQNPRHKITKRGQNVTFRCDPISEHNRLYWYRQTLGQGPEFLTYFQNEAQLEKSRLLSDRFSAERPKGSFSTLEIQRTEQGDSAMYLCASSFSPRSYEQYFGPGTRLTVT.